This TCR beta chain was sequenced in a study of blood T cell repertoires in COVID-19. Overall study context: From the United States, Italy and Spain came samples of acute and convalescent COVID-19. T cells, B-cell-depleted T cells, or PBMCs supplied cDNA or gDNA.

In the original processing: Amplified reference gene primers provided the basis for estimating nucleated cell counts. TCRdb keeps only in-frame clones here, not all; method: immunoSEQ multiplex PCR. For V, J and clone size, that table is used; D and trimming come from the DNA. The table records roughly 140,000 clones, approximately 80% of them present only once. Germline CDR1 is SGHRS and CDR2 is YFSETQ. The CDR3 is 16 residues long. The trim removed 5 bases at V and 8 bases at J, leaving 16 bases unmatched. The source material was peripheral blood. This chain links TRBV5-1 with TRBJ2-1; 7 nucleotides line up with TRBD1. The receptor's source is a woman aged 55 to 70 with acute or convalescent COVID-19. The CDR3, as DNA: TGCGCCAGCAGTTTCAACATAGACAGGGTTAGGCATGAGCAGTTCTTC. The encoded protein is CASSFNIDRVRHEQFF.